This TCR beta chain was sequenced in a study of blood T cell repertoires in COVID-19. The protocol was immunoSEQ multiplex PCR, while the TCRdb copy is restricted to in-frame clones and leaves out a portion. The sample has around 84,000 clones, 80% seen once. V lost 6 bases, J lost 4 bases, and 16 bases lay in between. This CDR3 comprises 15 residues. Per the germline V gene, CDR1 is MNHEY and CDR2 is SVGAGI. The receptor was derived from a woman in her thirties or forties with active or convalescent COVID-19. The chain employs TRBV6-5 and TRBJ1-5; a weak D match, TRBD1 (6 bases). Sequencing was done on a sample of peripheral blood. CDR3 in amino acids: CASRAQGRGNQPQHF. CDR3 bases: TGTGCCAGCAGGGCCCAGGGGAGGGGTAATCAGCCCCAGCATTTT.